The 10 T cell receptor beta chains below were found in one sample sequenced in a study of blood T cell repertoires in COVID-19. Profiling relied on immunoSEQ multiplex PCR, and the TCRdb table lists in-frame clones only, not all of them. The sample contains just over 650,000 clones, 80% to 90% of which appear only once. What was sequenced was peripheral blood. The receptor source for this set is a woman between 18 and 30 years old with acute or convalescent COVID-19.

This clone appeared a single time. The genes are TRBV30 and TRBJ1-4, with D possibly being TRBD1 (6 bases). From germline, CDR1 is GTSNPN and CDR2 SVGIG (reference sequence). The V end was cut by 0 bases, the J end by 15 bases, with 17 bases between. This CDR3 is built from 13 residues. As DNA, the CDR3 is TGTGCCTGGAGTGTACAGCCGCCGACAGGAATGTTTTTT. It translates to CAWSVQPPTGMFF.

The V gene is TRBV5-4, the J gene TRBJ2-3; 7 bases match TRBD2. Germline CDR1 SGHNT, CDR2 YYREEE (reference sequence). The CDR3 loop spans 18 amino acids. V gave up 4 bases and J gave up 1 base; unmatched junction bases: 15. CDR3 amino acids: CASSVFPGLSSGTDTQYF. The CDR3 DNA is TGTGCCAGCAGCGTATTTCCGGGACTATCTTCGGGCACAGATACGCAGTATTTT.

This chain uses TRBV24-1 with TRBJ1-2, with D perhaps TRBD1 (6 bases). V gave up 4 bases and J gave up 4 bases, with 15 bases separating them. This CDR3 has 15 residues. Germline V gives CDR1 KGHDR, CDR2 SFDVKD. CDR3 loop: CATSERDTGGYGYTF. The CDR3, as DNA: TGTGCCACCAGTGAAAGGGACACTGGGGGCTATGGCTACACCTTC.

This chain connects TRBV3-1 (or the pseudogene TRBV3-2) to TRBJ2-3, with TRBD2 matching 8 bases. This CDR3 is 15 amino acids long. J was trimmed by 1 base and V by 7 bases; bases with no gene match: 7. Germline assignment: CDR1 LGHDT and CDR2 YNNKEL (reference sequence). In DNA form, the CDR3 reads TGTGCCAGCACCAAACTAGCGGTGGGCACAGATACGCAGTATTTT. Translated: CASTKLAVGTDTQYF.

The chain joins TRBV13 to TRBJ1-1, with a possible D match to TRBD1 (5 bases). CDR3 length equals 14 residues. The ends were cut back, 3 bases at V and 0 bases at J, with 8 bases in the middle. Germline V gives CDR1 PRHDT, CDR2 FYEKMQ (reference sequence). The DNA of the CDR3 is TGTGCCAGCAGCTTGGGCAGGGTGAACACTGAAGCTTTCTTT. Translation: CASSLGRVNTEAFF.

This clone was detected once. The chain is built from TRBV4-2 and TRBJ2-7; D uncertain. Germline assignment: CDR1 LGHNA and CDR2 YNFKEQ. V lost 0 bases, J lost 9 bases, and 3 bases lay in between. CDR3 length: 10 amino acids. The CDR3 bases are TGTGCCAGCAGCCAAGACGGGCAGTACTTC. The encoded protein is CASSQDGQYF.

This clone was seen a single time. This chain joins TRBV2 and TRBJ2-7; 11 bases line up with TRBD2. The CDR3 is 12 residues long. The germline V gene encodes CDR1 SNHLY and CDR2 FYNNEI. The trim removed 9 bases at V and 5 bases at J, leaving 3 bases unmatched. In DNA, the CDR3 is TGTGCCAGTCGACTAGCGGGAAACGAGCAGTACTTC. Translated, it gives CASRLAGNEQYF.

The chain uses TRBV5-1 and TRBJ2-1, with a possible D match to TRBD1 (6 bases). Trimming removed 0 bases from V and 8 bases from J, with 18 bases in between. CDR3 size: 16 residues. Per the germline V gene, CDR1 is SGHRS and CDR2 is YFSETQ. The CDR3, as DNA: TGCGCCAGCAGCTTGGTGGTCGTCAGGGGAAGGGATGAGCAGTTCTTC. As protein: CASSLVVVRGRDEQFF.

The chain joins TRBV19 to TRBJ1-2; D remains unclear. The CDR3 spans 13 residues. From germline, CDR1 is LNHDA and CDR2 SQIVND (reference sequence). V was pared by 3 bases and J by 4 bases, with 9 bases between. The CDR3 here is CASSIVQAYGYTF. CDR3 nucleotides: TGTGCCAGTAGTATTGTCCAGGCCTATGGCTACACCTTC. The whole variable domain, remainder taken from reference TRBV19 and TRBJ1-2, is DGGITQSPKYLFRKEGQNVTLSCEQNLNHDAMYWYRQDPGQGLRLIYYSQIVNDFQKGDIAEGYSVSREKKESFPLTVTSAQKNPTAFYLCASSIVQAYGYTFGSGTRLTVV.

Details on this clone: Other DNA variants within this sample encode the same CDR3. The rearrangement uses TRBV4-2 and TRBJ2-7; 9 positions agree with TRBD2. Germline CDR1 reads LGHNA; CDR2 reads YNFKEQ. Trimming cost V 2 bases and J 1 base; bases outside gene matches: 3. CDR3 length: 15 residues. CDR3 residues: CASSQSRGGSYEQYF. CDR3 sequence (DNA): TGTGCCAGCAGCCAATCGCGGGGGGGATCCTACGAGCAGTACTTC.